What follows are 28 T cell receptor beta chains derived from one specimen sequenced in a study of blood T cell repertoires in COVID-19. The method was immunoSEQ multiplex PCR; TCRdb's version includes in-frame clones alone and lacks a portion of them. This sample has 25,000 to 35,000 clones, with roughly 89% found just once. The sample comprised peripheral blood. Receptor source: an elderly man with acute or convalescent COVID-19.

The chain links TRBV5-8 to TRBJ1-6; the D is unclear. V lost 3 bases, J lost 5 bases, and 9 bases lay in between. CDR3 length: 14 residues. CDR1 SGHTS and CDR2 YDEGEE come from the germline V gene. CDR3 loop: CASSSGENNSPLHF. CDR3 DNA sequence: TGTGCCAGCAGCTCTGGGGAGAATAATTCACCCCTCCACTTT. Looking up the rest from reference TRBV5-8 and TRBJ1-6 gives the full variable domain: EAGVTQSPTHLIKTRGQQATLRCSPISGHTSVYWYQQALGLGLQFLLWYDEGEERNRGNFPPRFSGRQFPNYSSELNVNALELEDSALYLCASSSGENNSPLHFGNGTRLTVT.

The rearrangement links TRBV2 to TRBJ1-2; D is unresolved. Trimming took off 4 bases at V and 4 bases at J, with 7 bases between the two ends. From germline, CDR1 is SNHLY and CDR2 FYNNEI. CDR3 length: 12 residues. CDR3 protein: CASSVAGYGYTF. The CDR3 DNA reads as TGTGCCAGCAGTGTGGCGGGCTATGGCTACACCTTC.

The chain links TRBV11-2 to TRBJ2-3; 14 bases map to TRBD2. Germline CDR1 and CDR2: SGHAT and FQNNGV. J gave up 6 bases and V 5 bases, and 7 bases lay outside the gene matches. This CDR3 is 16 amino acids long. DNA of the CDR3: TGTGCCAGCAGCCCCAGACTAGCGGGAGGGTCGGATACGCAGTATTTT. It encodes CASSPRLAGGSDTQYF. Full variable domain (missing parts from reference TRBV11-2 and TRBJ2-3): EAGVAQSPRYKIIEKRQSVAFWCNPISGHATLYWYQQILGQGPKLLIQFQNNGVVDDSQLPKDRFSAERLKGVDSTLKIQPAKLEDSAVYLCASSPRLAGGSDTQYFGPGTRLTVL.

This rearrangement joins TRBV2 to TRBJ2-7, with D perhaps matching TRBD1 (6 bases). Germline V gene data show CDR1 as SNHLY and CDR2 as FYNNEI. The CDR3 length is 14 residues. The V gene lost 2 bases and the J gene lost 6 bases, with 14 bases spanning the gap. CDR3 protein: CASSESGTSFEQYF. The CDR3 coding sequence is TGTGCCAGCAGTGAATCTGGGACAAGCTTCGAGCAGTACTTC.

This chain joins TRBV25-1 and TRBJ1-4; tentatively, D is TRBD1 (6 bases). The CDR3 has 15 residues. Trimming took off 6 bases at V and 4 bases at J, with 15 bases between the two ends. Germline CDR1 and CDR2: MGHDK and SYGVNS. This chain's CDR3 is CASREDRPLNEKLFF. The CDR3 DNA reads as TGTGCCAGCAGAGAGGACAGACCACTTAATGAAAAACTGTTTTTT. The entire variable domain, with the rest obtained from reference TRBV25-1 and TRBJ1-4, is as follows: EADIYQTPRYLVIGTGKKITLECSQTMGHDKMYWYQQDPGMELHLIHYSYGVNSTEKGDLSSESTVSRIRTEHFPLTLESARPSHTSQYLCASREDRPLNEKLFFGSGTQLSVL.

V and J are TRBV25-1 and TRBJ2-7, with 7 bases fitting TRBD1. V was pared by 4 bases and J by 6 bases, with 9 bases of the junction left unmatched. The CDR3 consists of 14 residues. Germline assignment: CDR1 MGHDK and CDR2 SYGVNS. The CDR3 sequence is CASSAIEGAREQYF. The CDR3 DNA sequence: TGTGCCAGCAGTGCAATTGAGGGGGCTCGCGAGCAGTACTTC.

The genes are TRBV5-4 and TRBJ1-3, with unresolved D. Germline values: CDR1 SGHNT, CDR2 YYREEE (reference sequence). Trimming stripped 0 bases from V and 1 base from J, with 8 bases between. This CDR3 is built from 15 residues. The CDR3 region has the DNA TGTGCCAGCAGCTTGGCCTCGGGGTCTGGAAACACCATATATTTT. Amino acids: CASSLASGSGNTIYF.

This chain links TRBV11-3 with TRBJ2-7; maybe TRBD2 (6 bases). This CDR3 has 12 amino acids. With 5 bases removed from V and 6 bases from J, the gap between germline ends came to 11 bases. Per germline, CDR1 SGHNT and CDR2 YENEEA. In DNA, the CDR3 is TGTGCCAGCAGCCACCGGGGAGGCGAGCAGTACTTC. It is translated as CASSHRGGEQYF. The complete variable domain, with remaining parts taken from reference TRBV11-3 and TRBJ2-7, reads EAGVVQSPRYKIIEKKQPVAFWCNPISGHNTLYWYLQNLGQGPELLIRYENEEAVDDSQLPKDRFSAERLKGVDSTLKIQPAELGDSAVYLCASSHRGGEQYFGPGTRLTVT.

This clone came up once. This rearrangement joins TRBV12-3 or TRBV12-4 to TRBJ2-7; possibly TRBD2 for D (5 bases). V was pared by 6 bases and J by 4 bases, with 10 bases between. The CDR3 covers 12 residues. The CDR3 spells CASRGVGYEQYF. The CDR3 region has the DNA TGTGCCAGCAGGGGAGTAGGATACGAGCAGTACTTC.

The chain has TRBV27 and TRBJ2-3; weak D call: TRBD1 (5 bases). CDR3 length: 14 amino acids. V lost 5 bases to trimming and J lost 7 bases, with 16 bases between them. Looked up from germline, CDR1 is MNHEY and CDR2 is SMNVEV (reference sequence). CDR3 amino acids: CASSRKTETNTQYF. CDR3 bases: TGTGCCAGCAGTAGGAAGACAGAGACGAATACGCAGTATTTT.

The DNA for the CDR3 is TGTGCCATCCCGGACAGGTCGGGTGGCTACACCTTC. This codes for CAIPDRSGGYTF. The gene calls are TRBV10-3 and TRBJ1-2; TRBD1 matches at 7 bases. This CDR3 contains 12 residues. V shed 8 bases, J shed 7 bases, and the junction held 7 bases outside the gene matches. In germline, CDR1 is ENHRY, CDR2 SYGVKD.

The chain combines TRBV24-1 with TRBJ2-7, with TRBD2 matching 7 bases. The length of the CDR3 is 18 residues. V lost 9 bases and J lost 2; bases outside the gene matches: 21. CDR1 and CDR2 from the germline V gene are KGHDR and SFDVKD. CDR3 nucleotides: TGTGCCACCCCGAATGGCGGGAGAAGACTGAACCCTCCCTACGAGCAGTACTTC. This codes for CATPNGGRRLNPPYEQYF.

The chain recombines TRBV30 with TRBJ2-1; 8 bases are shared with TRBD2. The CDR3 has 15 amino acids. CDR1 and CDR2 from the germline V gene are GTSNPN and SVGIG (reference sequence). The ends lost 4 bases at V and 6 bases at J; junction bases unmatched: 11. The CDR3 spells CAWTLHSGEGNEQFF. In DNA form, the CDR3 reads TGTGCCTGGACCCTCCATAGCGGGGAAGGCAATGAGCAGTTCTTC.

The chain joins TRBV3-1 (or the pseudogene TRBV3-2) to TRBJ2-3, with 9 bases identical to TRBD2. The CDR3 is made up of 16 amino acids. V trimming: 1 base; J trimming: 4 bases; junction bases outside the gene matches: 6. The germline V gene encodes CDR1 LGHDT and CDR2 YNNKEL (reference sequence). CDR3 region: CASSQGGRAFADTQYF. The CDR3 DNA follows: TGTGCCAGCAGCCAAGGCGGGAGGGCCTTCGCAGATACGCAGTATTTT.

The DNA for the CDR3 is TGTGCCAGCAGCGCAAAGGGCGGACACCCTAATGAAAAACTGTTTTTT. Encoded protein: CASSAKGGHPNEKLFF. The chain couples TRBV21-1 to TRBJ1-4; TRBD1 is taken as the D call from the table, unchecked against the DNA. TRBV21-1 is given as a pseudogene. The CDR3 totals 16 residues.

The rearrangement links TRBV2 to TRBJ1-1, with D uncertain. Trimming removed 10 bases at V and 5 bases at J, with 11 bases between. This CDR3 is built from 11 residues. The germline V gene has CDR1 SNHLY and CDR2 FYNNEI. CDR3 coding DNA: TGTGCCACCAAAGGACTGACTGAAGCTTTCTTT. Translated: CATKGLTEAFF.

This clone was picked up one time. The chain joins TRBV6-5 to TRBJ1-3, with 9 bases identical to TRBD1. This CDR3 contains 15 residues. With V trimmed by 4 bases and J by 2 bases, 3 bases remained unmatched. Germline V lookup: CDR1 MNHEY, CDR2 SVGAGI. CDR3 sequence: CASSSTGGAGNTIYF. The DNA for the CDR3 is TGTGCCAGCAGTTCGACAGGGGGTGCTGGAAACACCATATATTTT.

The CDR3 region is CASSEASSIQGNFYEQYF. The CDR3 DNA reads TGTGCCAGCAGTGAAGCGAGTTCGATACAGGGAAATTTCTACGAGCAGTACTTC. The gene calls are TRBV2 and TRBJ2-7; perhaps TRBD1 as D (6 bases). Germline V gene sequence: CDR1 SNHLY, CDR2 FYNNEI. Trimming removed 0 bases from V and 3 bases from J, with 21 bases in between. CDR3 size: 18 residues.

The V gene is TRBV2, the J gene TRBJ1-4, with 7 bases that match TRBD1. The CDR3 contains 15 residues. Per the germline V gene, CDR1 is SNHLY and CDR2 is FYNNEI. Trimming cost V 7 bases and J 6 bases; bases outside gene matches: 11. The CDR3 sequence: CASKGLRGPDEKLFF. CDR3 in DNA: TGTGCCAGCAAAGGCTTAAGGGGGCCAGATGAAAAACTGTTTTTT.

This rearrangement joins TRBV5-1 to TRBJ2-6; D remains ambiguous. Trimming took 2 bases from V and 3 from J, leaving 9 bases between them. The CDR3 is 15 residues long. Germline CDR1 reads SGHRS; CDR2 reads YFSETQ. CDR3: CASSFNSGGANVLTF. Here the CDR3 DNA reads TGCGCCAGCAGCTTCAACAGTGGTGGGGCCAACGTCCTGACTTTC.

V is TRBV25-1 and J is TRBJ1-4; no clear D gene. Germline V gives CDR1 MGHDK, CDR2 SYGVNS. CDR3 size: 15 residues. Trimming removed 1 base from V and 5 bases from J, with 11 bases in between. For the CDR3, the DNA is TGTGCCAGCAGTGAATCCGGACTCATAAATGAAAAACTGTTTTTT. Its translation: CASSESGLINEKLFF.

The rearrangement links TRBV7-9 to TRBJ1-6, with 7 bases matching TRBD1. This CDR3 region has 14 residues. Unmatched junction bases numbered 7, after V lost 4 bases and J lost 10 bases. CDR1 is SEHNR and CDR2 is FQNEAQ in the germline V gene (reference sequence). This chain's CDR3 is CASSSDRVGSPLHF. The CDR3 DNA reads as TGTGCCAGCAGCTCCGACAGGGTGGGGTCACCCCTCCACTTT.

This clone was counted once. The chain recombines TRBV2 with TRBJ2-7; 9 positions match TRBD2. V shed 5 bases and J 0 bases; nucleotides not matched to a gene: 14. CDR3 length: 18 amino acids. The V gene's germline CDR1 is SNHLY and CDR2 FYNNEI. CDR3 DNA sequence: TGTGCCAGCAGTCTGTTGGAACTCAGCGGGAGGAACTCCTACGAGCAGTACTTC. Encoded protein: CASSLLELSGRNSYEQYF.

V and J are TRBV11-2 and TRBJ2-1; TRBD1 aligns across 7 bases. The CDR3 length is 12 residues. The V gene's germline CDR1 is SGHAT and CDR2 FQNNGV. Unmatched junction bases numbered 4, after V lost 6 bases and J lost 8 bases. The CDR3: CASRIGGDEQFF. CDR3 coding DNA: TGTGCCAGCAGGATAGGGGGCGATGAGCAGTTCTTC.

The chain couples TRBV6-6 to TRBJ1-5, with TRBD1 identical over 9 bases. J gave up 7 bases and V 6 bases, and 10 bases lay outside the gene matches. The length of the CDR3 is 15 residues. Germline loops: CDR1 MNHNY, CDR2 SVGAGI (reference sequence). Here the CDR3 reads CASRDGDRAGQPQHF. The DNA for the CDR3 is TGTGCCAGCAGGGATGGGGACAGGGCTGGCCAGCCCCAGCATTTT.

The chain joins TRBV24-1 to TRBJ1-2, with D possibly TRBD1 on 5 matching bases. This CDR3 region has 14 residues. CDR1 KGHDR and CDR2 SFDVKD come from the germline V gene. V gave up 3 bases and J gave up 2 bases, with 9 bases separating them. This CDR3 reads CATSDHDRNYGYTF. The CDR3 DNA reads TGTGCCACCAGTGATCACGACAGAAACTATGGCTACACCTTC.

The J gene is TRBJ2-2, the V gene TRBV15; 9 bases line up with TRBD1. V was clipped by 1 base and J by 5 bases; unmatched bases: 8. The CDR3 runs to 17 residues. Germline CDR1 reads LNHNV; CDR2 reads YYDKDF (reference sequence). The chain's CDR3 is CATSRGVGQGKTGELFF. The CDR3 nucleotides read TGTGCCACCAGCAGAGGAGTTGGACAGGGGAAGACCGGGGAGCTGTTTTTT.

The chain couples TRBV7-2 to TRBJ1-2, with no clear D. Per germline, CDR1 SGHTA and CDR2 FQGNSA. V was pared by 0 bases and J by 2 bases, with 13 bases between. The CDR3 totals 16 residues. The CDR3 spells CASSLALGVKNYGYTF. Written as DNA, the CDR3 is TGTGCCAGCAGCTTAGCGCTTGGAGTGAAAAACTATGGCTACACCTTC.